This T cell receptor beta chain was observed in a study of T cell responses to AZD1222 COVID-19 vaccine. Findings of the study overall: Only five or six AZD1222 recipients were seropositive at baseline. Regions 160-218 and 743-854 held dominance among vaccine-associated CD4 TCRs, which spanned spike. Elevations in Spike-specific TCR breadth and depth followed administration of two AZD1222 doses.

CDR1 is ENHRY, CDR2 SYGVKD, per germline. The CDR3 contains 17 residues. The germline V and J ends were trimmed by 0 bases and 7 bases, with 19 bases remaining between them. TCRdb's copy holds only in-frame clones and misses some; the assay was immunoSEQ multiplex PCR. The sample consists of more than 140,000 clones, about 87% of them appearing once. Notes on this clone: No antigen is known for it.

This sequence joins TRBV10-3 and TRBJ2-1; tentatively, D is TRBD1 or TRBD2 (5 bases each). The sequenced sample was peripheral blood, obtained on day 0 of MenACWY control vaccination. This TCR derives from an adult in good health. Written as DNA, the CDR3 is TGTGCCATCAGTGAGTCCACGTTAGCCCTGAGGGGAAATGAGCAGTTCTTC. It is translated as CAISESTLALRGNEQFF.